The rows below give T cell receptor beta chains drawn from one sample of a study of T cells after yellow fever vaccination. TCRdb processed the 5' RACE reads anew with MiXCR; each CDR3 protein has one entry. Here the sample spans some 320,000 distinct CDR3 sequences, around 10% being singletons. The source was CD4+ T cells sorted from PBMCs, collected 5 days after the yellow fever booster vaccination. These receptors were collected from a man between 18 and 29 years old who received the YFV17D yellow fever vaccine. CDR3s include the opening cysteine and the closing phenylalanine or tryptophan. A D gene is named only where the DNA matches it firmly. The listing skips clone size in some rows; elsewhere it reads once, few, many or a size class.

CDR3aa,CDR3nt,j_gene,d_gene,abundance,v_gene
CASSDALGRRFF,TGTGCCAGCAGCGACGCACTAGGACGGCGGTTCTTC,TRBJ2-1,NA,many,TRBV7-2
CASSDRQPDTQYF,TGTGCCAGCAGTGACCGCCAGCCAGATACGCAGTATTTT,TRBJ2-3,NA,many,TRBV6-1
CAWSGGGDQPQHF,TGTGCCTGGAGCGGGGGGGGAGATCAGCCCCAGCATTTT,TRBJ1-5,NA,NA,TRBV30
CASSSEGRGSNTGELFF,TGCGCCAGCAGCTCCGAGGGTAGGGGGTCGAACACCGGGGAGCTGTTTTTT,TRBJ2-2,NA,few,TRBV5-1
CASSLGPYSGANVLTF,TGTGCCAGCAGCTTGGGACCGTACTCTGGGGCCAACGTCCTGACTTTC,TRBJ2-6,NA,NA,TRBV7-2
CASSLVGLLPSGEQFF,TGCGCCAGCAGCTTGGTAGGCCTACTCCCCTCGGGTGAGCAGTTCTTC,TRBJ2-1,NA,few,TRBV5-1
CASSFGTRNIQYF,TGCGCCAGCAGCTTTGGGACTAGAAACATTCAGTACTTC,TRBJ2-4,TRBD2,many,TRBV5-1
CASRAGERYGYTF,TGCGCCAGCAGGGCAGGGGAGCGCTATGGCTACACCTTC,TRBJ1-2,NA,many,TRBV5-1
CASSPFRQGAQETQYF,TGTGCCAGCTCACCTTTTCGACAGGGGGCCCAAGAGACCCAGTACTTC,TRBJ2-5,TRBD1,NA,TRBV18
CATSRGTGQPQHF,TGTGCCACCTCTCGTGGAACGGGTCAGCCCCAGCATTTT,TRBJ1-5,NA,many,TRBV15
CASSFAGVDTQYF,TGTGCCAGCAGCTTTGCGGGGGTGGATACGCAGTATTTT,TRBJ2-3,TRBD2,NA,TRBV7-2
CASSLRQQETQYF,TGTGCCAGCAGCTTAAGACAGCAAGAGACCCAGTACTTC,TRBJ2-5,NA,NA,TRBV7-9
CSAPSRFNEKLFF,TGCAGTGCCCCTAGCAGGTTTAATGAAAAACTGTTTTTT,TRBJ1-4,NA,NA,TRBV20-1
CASSQLLQGTGGYTF,TGCGCCAGCAGCCAACTCCTCCAGGGGACGGGCGGCTACACCTTC,TRBJ1-2,NA,few,TRBV4-3
CASSQGSGGAADTQYF,TGCGCCAGCAGCCAGGGGAGCGGGGGGGCCGCAGATACGCAGTATTTT,TRBJ2-3,TRBD2,many,TRBV4-3
CASSLDQGAGGELFF,TGTGCCAGCAGCTTAGACCAGGGGGCTGGGGGGGAGCTGTTTTTT,TRBJ2-2,TRBD1,many,TRBV11-2
CASSQEDRVSKLFF,TGTGCCAGCAGCCAAGAAGACAGAGTATCAAAACTGTTTTTT,TRBJ1-4,NA,many,TRBV3-1
CASSLREGAGYSPLHF,TGCGCCAGCAGCCTTAGGGAAGGGGCCGGTTATTCACCCCTCCACTTT,TRBJ1-6,NA,few,TRBV4-1
CASTPADTQYF,TGTGCCAGCACCCCCGCAGATACGCAGTATTTT,TRBJ2-3,NA,few,TRBV7-9
CASRNRVAGANVLTF,TGTGCCAGCAGAAACAGGGTTGCTGGGGCCAACGTCCTGACTTTC,TRBJ2-6,NA,NA,TRBV6-2/TRBV6-3
CASSQDSPRYGYTF,TGTGCCAGCAGCCAAGATTCCCCCCGCTATGGCTACACCTTC,TRBJ1-2,NA,NA,TRBV3-1
CASSLIAGGTDTQYF,TGTGCCAGCAGTTTAATAGCGGGGGGCACAGATACGCAGTATTTT,TRBJ2-3,TRBD2,many,TRBV12-3/TRBV12-4
CASSRGLGGPYQETQYF,TGTGCCAGCAGTCGAGGGCTGGGGGGCCCGTACCAAGAGACCCAGTACTTC,TRBJ2-5,NA,many,TRBV6-2/TRBV6-3
CAWRSGGWTGELFF,TGTGCCTGGAGATCAGGGGGATGGACCGGGGAGCTGTTTTTT,TRBJ2-2,TRBD1,NA,TRBV30
CASSQGGQGYTQYF,TGCGCCAGCAGCCAAGGGGGACAGGGTTATACGCAGTATTTT,TRBJ2-3,TRBD1,few,TRBV4-1
CASSFETGGYGYTF,TGTGCCAGCAGTTTTGAGACAGGGGGCTATGGCTACACCTTC,TRBJ1-2,TRBD1,NA,TRBV6-2/TRBV6-3
CASSPELGNQPQHF,TGTGCCAGCTCACCGGAACTAGGGAATCAGCCCCAGCATTTT,TRBJ1-5,NA,NA,TRBV18
CASSTGTGRLVYGYTF,TGTGCCAGCAGTACGGGGACAGGACGTTTAGTTTATGGCTACACCTTC,TRBJ1-2,TRBD1,few,TRBV6-2/TRBV6-3
CATSDLEFSPGVDSPLHF,TGTGCCACCAGTGACCTGGAATTTTCGCCGGGTGTTGATTCACCCCTCCACTTT,TRBJ1-6,NA,NA,TRBV24-1
CSVSGGSLSYEQYF,TGCAGTGTCAGTGGGGGGTCGCTCTCCTACGAGCAGTACTTC,TRBJ2-7,NA,NA,TRBV20-1
CASRSVIWGTNTGELFF,TGTGCCAGCAGGTCCGTGATATGGGGGACGAACACCGGGGAGCTGTTTTTT,TRBJ2-2,NA,medium-sized,TRBV7-8
CASSYSGVVGELFF,TGTGCCAGCAGTTACTCTGGGGTGGTCGGGGAGCTGTTTTTT,TRBJ2-2,NA,many,TRBV6-5
CASSLDGRGAFF,TGTGCCAGCTCCCTGGACGGCCGAGGCGCTTTCTTT,TRBJ1-1,NA,NA,TRBV18
CATSDLGRGSTDTQYF,TGTGCCACCAGTGATTTGGGGCGGGGGAGCACAGATACGCAGTATTTT,TRBJ2-3,TRBD2,NA,TRBV24-1
CATSRDSGASEKLFF,TGTGCCACCAGCAGAGATAGTGGCGCGTCTGAAAAACTGTTTTTT,TRBJ1-4,NA,NA,TRBV15
CSARPLGPMSTDTQYF,TGCAGTGCTAGGCCGCTCGGGCCAATGTCCACAGATACGCAGTATTTT,TRBJ2-3,NA,few,TRBV20-1
CASSLGRGRGNTIYF,TGTGCCAGCAGCTTAGGCCGGGGGAGAGGAAACACCATATATTTT,TRBJ1-3,NA,few,TRBV7-9
CASSQVGGGETDTQYF,TGTGCCAGCAGCCAAGTTGGGGGAGGGGAGACAGATACGCAGTATTTT,TRBJ2-3,TRBD2,few,TRBV3-1
CSARPDRAGANVLTF,TGCAGTGCTAGACCCGACAGGGCCGGGGCCAACGTCCTGACTTTC,TRBJ2-6,TRBD1,NA,TRBV20-1
CASSLDINQPQHF,TGTGCTAGCAGCTTGGACATCAATCAGCCCCAGCATTTT,TRBJ1-5,NA,NA,TRBV7-7
CSARWGGEGQPQHF,TGCAGTGCTAGATGGGGAGGGGAGGGGCAGCCCCAGCATTTT,TRBJ1-5,NA,few,TRBV20-1
CASSLSPLVREQYF,TGTGCCAGCAGCCTATCCCCGCTAGTGCGGGAGCAGTACTTC,TRBJ2-7,NA,few,TRBV7-6
CASSVEGPLNIQYF,TGTGCCAGCAGCGTAGAGGGACCCCTCAACATTCAGTACTTC,TRBJ2-4,NA,few,TRBV9
CASSYSLRMAFF,TGTGCCAGCAGTTACTCGTTGCGTATGGCTTTCTTT,TRBJ1-1,NA,NA,TRBV6-2/TRBV6-3
CSAQQGNYNSPLHF,TGCAGTGCTCAACAGGGGAACTATAATTCACCCCTCCACTTT,TRBJ1-6,TRBD1,many,TRBV20-1
CASSLRGGNYNEQFF,TGTGCCAGCAGTCTCCGCGGAGGGAACTACAATGAGCAGTTCTTC,TRBJ2-1,NA,NA,TRBV6-5
CASSWTSGRGTEAFF,TGCGCCAGCAGCTGGACGTCGGGGCGGGGCACTGAAGCTTTCTTT,TRBJ1-1,NA,few,TRBV5-1
CAISDYKETQYF,TGTGCCATCAGTGATTATAAAGAGACCCAGTACTTC,TRBJ2-5,NA,NA,TRBV10-3
CASSPATGGLGNTIYF,TGTGCCAGCTCACCGGCTACAGGGGGACTTGGAAACACCATATATTTT,TRBJ1-3,TRBD1,few,TRBV18
CASLAGWSEPGELFF,TGTGCCAGCCTGGCCGGGTGGAGCGAGCCCGGGGAGCTGTTTTTT,TRBJ2-2,NA,few,TRBV6-1
CASGTAERETQYF,TGCGCCAGTGGGACTGCCGAACGAGAGACCCAGTACTTC,TRBJ2-5,NA,many,TRBV5-1
CAISGTSGGNTQYF,TGTGCCATCAGCGGGACTAGCGGGGGTAATACGCAGTATTTT,TRBJ2-3,TRBD2,few,TRBV10-3
CASRPGTSGFSTDTQYF,TGCGCCAGCAGGCCCGGGACTAGCGGGTTCAGCACAGATACGCAGTATTTT,TRBJ2-3,TRBD2,few,TRBV5-1
CAGGTQANTEAFF,TGTGCCGGGGGAACGCAGGCAAACACTGAAGCTTTCTTT,TRBJ1-1,NA,NA,TRBV2
CSASEAGGPTNEQFF,TGCAGTGCTAGTGAGGCGGGGGGGCCTACCAATGAGCAGTTCTTC,TRBJ2-1,TRBD2,few,TRBV20-1
CASRRQGSGELFF,TGTGCCAGCAGACGACAGGGGAGCGGGGAGCTGTTTTTT,TRBJ2-2,TRBD1,NA,TRBV12-3/TRBV12-4
CASSSLPGFSTGELFF,TGTGCCAGCAGCTCATTGCCGGGGTTCAGCACCGGGGAGCTGTTTTTT,TRBJ2-2,NA,NA,TRBV7-2
CASSADRGGEKLFF,TGCGCCAGCAGCGCCGACAGGGGTGGCGAAAAACTGTTTTTT,TRBJ1-4,TRBD1,few,TRBV5-1
CASSLGVTWTGLVYGYTF,TGCGCCAGCAGCTTGGGAGTGACTTGGACAGGGTTAGTCTATGGCTACACCTTC,TRBJ1-2,TRBD1,NA,TRBV5-1
CASSRRDRVMDTQYF,TGCGCCAGCAGCCGCCGGGACAGGGTTATGGATACGCAGTATTTT,TRBJ2-3,TRBD1,many,TRBV5-1